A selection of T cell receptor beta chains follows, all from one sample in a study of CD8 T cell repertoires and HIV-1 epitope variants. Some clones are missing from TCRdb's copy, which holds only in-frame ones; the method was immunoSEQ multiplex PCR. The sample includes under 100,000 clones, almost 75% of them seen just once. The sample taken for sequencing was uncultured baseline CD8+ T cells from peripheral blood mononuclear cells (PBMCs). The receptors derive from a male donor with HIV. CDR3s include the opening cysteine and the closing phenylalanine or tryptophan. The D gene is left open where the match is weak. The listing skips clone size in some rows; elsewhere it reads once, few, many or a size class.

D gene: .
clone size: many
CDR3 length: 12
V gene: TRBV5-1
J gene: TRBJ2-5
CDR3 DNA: TGCGCCAGCAGCTTGGCGGGGGAGACCCAGTACTTC
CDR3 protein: CASSLAGETQYF

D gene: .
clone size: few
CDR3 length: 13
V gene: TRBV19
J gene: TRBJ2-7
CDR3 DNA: TGTGCCAGTAGTGTCGGCAGCTCCTACGAGCAGTACTTC
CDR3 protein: CASSVGSSYEQYF

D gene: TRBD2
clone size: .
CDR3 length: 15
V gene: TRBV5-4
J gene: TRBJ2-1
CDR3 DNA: TGTGCCAGCAGCTTGAACAGCGGGAGGGCCCGAGAGCAGTTCTTC
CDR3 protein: CASSLNSGRAREQFF

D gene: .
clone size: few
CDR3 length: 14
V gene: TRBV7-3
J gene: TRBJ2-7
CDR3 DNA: TGTGCCAGCAGCTTATACGGGGGCCTTTTCGAGCAGTACTTC
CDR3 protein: CASSLYGGLFEQYF

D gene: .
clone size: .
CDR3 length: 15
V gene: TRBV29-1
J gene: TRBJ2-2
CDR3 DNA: TGCAGCGGACTTTCGGGGGAGGTGGTCCCCGGGGAGCTGTTTTTT
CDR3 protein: CSGLSGEVVPGELFF

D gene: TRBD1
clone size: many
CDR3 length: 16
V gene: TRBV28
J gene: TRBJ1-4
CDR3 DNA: TGTGCCAGCAGTTTATCTGCGACAGGGGGAAGAGAAAAACTGTTTTTT
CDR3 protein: CASSLSATGGREKLFF

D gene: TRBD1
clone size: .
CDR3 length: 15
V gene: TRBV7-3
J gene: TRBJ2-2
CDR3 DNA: TGTGCCAGCAGCTTAGTAAGGGGGCGTACCGGGGAGCTGTTTTTT
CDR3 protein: CASSLVRGRTGELFF

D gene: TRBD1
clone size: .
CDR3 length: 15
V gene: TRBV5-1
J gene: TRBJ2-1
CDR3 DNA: TGCGCCAGCAGCCTACGGACAGGGGGCTACAATGAGCAGTTCTTC
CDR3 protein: CASSLRTGGYNEQFF

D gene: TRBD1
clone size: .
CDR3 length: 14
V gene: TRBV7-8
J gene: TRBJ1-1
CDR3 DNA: TGTGCCAGCAGCTTATCAGGGGGAAACACTGAAGCTTTCTTT
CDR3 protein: CASSLSGGNTEAFF

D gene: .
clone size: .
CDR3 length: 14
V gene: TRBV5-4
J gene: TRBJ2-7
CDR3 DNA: TGTGCCAGCAGCCTGGTTGGGTCAAGTGGCGAGCAGTACTTC
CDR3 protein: CASSLVGSSGEQYF

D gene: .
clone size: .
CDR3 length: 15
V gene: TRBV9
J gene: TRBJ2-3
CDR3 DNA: TGTGCCAGCAGCCTAGAACAGGGAACCACAGATACGCAGTATTTT
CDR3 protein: CASSLEQGTTDTQYF

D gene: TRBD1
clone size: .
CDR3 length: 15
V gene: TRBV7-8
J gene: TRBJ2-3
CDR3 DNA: TGTGCCAGCAGCTTTCGGGACAGGGGCACAGATACGCAGTATTTT
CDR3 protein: CASSFRDRGTDTQYF

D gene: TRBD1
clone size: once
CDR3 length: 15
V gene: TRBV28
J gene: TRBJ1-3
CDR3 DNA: TGTGCCAGCAGTTTGAGGACAGGGGTTGGAAACACCATATATTTT
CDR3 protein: CASSLRTGVGNTIYF

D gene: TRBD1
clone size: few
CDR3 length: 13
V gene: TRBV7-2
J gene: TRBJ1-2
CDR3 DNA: TGTGCCAGCAGCTTTGGACAGGCCTATGGCTACACCTTC
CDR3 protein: CASSFGQAYGYTF

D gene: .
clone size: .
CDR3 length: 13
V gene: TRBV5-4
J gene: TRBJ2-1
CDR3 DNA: TGTGCCAGCCACCCGACAGGTTACAATGAGCAGTTCTTC
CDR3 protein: CASHPTGYNEQFF

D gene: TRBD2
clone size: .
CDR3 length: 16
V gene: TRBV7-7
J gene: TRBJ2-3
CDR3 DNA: TGTGCCAGCAGCCCGACTAGCGGGGGGGCCGTGGATACGCAGTATTTT
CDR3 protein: CASSPTSGGAVDTQYF

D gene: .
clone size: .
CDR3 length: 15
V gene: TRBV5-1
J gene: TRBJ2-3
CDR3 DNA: TGCGCCAGCAGCTTAGGGGGGCTAGGGACAGATACGCAGTATTTT
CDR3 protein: CASSLGGLGTDTQYF

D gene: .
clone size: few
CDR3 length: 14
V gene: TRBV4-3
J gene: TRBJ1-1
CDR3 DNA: TGCGCCAGCAGCCGACAACAGGGTGGCGCTGAAGCTTTCTTT
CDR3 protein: CASSRQQGGAEAFF

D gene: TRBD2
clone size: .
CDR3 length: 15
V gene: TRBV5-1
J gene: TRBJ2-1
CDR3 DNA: TGCGCCAGCAGCTTGGGACTAGCGGGAAACAATGAGCAGTTCTTC
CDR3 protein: CASSLGLAGNNEQFF

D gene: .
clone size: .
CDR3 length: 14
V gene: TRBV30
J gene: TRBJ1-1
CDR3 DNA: TGTGCCTGGAGTGTACCAGGGAAGGACACTGAAGCTTTCTTT
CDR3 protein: CAWSVPGKDTEAFF

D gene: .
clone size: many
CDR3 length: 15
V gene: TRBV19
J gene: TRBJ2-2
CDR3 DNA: TGTGCCAGTAGTTTGTGGGAGGTTAGCACCGGGGAGCTGTTTTTT
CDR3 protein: CASSLWEVSTGELFF

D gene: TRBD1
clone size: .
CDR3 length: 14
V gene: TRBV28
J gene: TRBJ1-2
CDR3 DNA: TGTGCCAGCAGTATCACCGGGACAGGGTACGGCTACACCTTC
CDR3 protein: CASSITGTGYGYTF

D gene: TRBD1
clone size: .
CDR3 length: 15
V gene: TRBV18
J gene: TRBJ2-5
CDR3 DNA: TGTGCCAGCTCACCCGGGACAGGGGGTTTAGAGACCCAGTACTTC
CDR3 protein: CASSPGTGGLETQYF

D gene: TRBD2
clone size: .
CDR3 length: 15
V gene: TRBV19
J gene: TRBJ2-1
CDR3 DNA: TGTGCCAGTAGTATAGGTAGCGGGGCCTACAATGAGCAGTTCTTC
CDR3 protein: CASSIGSGAYNEQFF